A selection of T cell receptor beta chains follows, all from one sample in a study. MiXCR, run by TCRdb on the RT-PCR reads, gives a single entry per CDR3 protein. The table shows about 700,000 distinct CDR3 sequences, with approximately 14% occurring only once. The sequenced material came from memory CD4+ T cells from blood. Source of these receptors: a female donor in good health, serving as a healthy control. Each CDR3 is given with its conserved first and last residue. The D gene is left open where the match is weak. Size tells how often a clone was seen (once, few, many) or the class of an expanded clone, and some rows leave it out.

V	J	D	size	DNA	CDR3
TRBV12-3/TRBV12-4	TRBJ1-2	TRBD1	many	TGTGCCAGCAGCTCCGGGACAGGGCAGCATGGCTACACCTTC	CASSSGTGQHGYTF
TRBV11-1	TRBJ1-1	-	-	TGTGCCAGCAGACCGGATCTTTCGACGAACACTGAAGCTTTCTTT	CASRPDLSTNTEAFF
TRBV10-3	TRBJ1-5	-	few	TGTGCCATCAGCCAAAGTAATCAGCCCCAGCATTTT	CAISQSNQPQHF
TRBV20-1	TRBJ1-1	TRBD1	few	TGCAGTGCCGATACGGGGACAGGGGGGAACCGGAGGGCTTTCTTT	CSADTGTGGNRRAFF
TRBV29-1	TRBJ2-1	TRBD2	-	TGCAGCGTTGTCTTTAGCGGGAGGTTTTACAATGAGCAGTTCTTC	CSVVFSGRFYNEQFF
TRBV5-1	TRBJ2-1	-	many	TGCGCCAGCAGCATTCAGGACTCGCGATCCTACAATGAGCAGTTCTTC	CASSIQDSRSYNEQFF
TRBV5-5	TRBJ2-3	-	many	TGTGCCAGCAGCTTGGAGATGTACGCAGATACGCAGTATTTT	CASSLEMYADTQYF
TRBV20-1	TRBJ2-1	-	many	TGCAGTGCTAGAGGGGGCAGGTATGAGCAGTTCTTC	CSARGGRYEQFF
TRBV18	TRBJ2-7	-	few	TGTGCCAGCTCAAACTCTCCGGGGTACGAGCAGTACTTC	CASSNSPGYEQYF
TRBV7-8	TRBJ1-1	TRBD1	many	TGTGCCAGCAGCTGGGGACAGGGGGACACTGAAGCTTTCTTT	CASSWGQGDTEAFF
TRBV5-1	TRBJ2-1	TRBD2	-	TGCGCCAGCAGCTTGGCTCCCTTAGGACTAGCGGGCCCAGATGAGCAGTTCTTC	CASSLAPLGLAGPDEQFF
TRBV20-1	TRBJ2-1	TRBD2	-	TGCAGTGCTAGATCTAGCGGTGATCCGTCCCTCAATGAGCAGTTCTTC	CSARSSGDPSLNEQFF
TRBV7-9	TRBJ2-1	-	-	TGTGCCAGCAGCTCTCAAAGGCCTGAATACAATGAGCAGTTCTTC	CASSSQRPEYNEQFF
TRBV20-1	TRBJ2-1	-	many	TGCAGTGCTAGAACTAGGGTTGGCTACAATGAGCAGTTCTTC	CSARTRVGYNEQFF
TRBV7-9	TRBJ1-6	TRBD1	-	TGTGCCAGCAGCCCACAACAGGGGGCACCCCTCCACTTT	CASSPQQGAPLHF
TRBV9	TRBJ2-1	-	few	TGTGCCAGCAGCGTAGTAGGATCCGGTGAGCAGTTCTTC	CASSVVGSGEQFF
TRBV7-3	TRBJ2-1	TRBD2	-	TGTGCCAGCAGCACGGGACTAGCGGGTCACAATGAGCAGTTCTTC	CASSTGLAGHNEQFF
TRBV29-1	TRBJ1-1	-	-	TGCAGCGTTGGAGGCCCGATGAACACTGAAGCTTTCTTT	CSVGGPMNTEAFF
TRBV28	TRBJ1-1	-	once	TGTGCCAGCAGTTCATCATACACTGAAGCTTTCTTT	CASSSSYTEAFF
TRBV18	TRBJ2-7	TRBD2	many	TGTGCCAGCTCACCCGAGGGACTAGCGGGCGTCGAGCAGTACTTC	CASSPEGLAGVEQYF
TRBV15	TRBJ2-1	-	-	TGTGCCACCAGCAGAGATGGGCAGAGTTTCAATGAGCAGTTCTTC	CATSRDGQSFNEQFF
TRBV13	TRBJ1-1	-	few	TGTGCCAGCAGCTCCCGGGAGGTAGGCAAAGCTTTCTTT	CASSSREVGKAFF
TRBV7-2	TRBJ1-6	TRBD1	-	TGTGCCAGCAGCCCCTACAGGGGCTCCTATAATTCACCCCTCCACTTT	CASSPYRGSYNSPLHF
TRBV20-1	TRBJ2-2	-	-	TGCAGTTCCATGGACTACAGCACCGGGGAGCTGTTTTTT	CSSMDYSTGELFF
TRBV24-1	TRBJ2-2	-	-	TGTGTCACCAGTGAGTCACGCACCTACGGAGACCTGTTTTTT	CVTSESRTYGDLFF
TRBV20-1	TRBJ2-5	-	many	TGCAGTGCTAGGGGGACGGGCCAGGAGACCCAGTACTTC	CSARGTGQETQYF
TRBV7-2	TRBJ2-1	-	many	TGTGCCAGCAGCCCTCCCCGGGGTAGCTCCTACAATGAGCAGTTCTTC	CASSPPRGSSYNEQFF
TRBV11-2	TRBJ1-2	-	few	TGTGCCAGCAGCTTAGATCCACAGGTCAATTATGGCTACACCTTC	CASSLDPQVNYGYTF
TRBV5-4	TRBJ2-2	-	few	TGTGCCAGCAGCTCCCCCCAAAGCAGGGGAACCGGGGAGCTGTTTTTT	CASSSPQSRGTGELFF
TRBV3-2	TRBJ2-2	-	many	TGTGCCAGCAGCCCACCCGACAGGGAGGTGAACGGGGAGCTGTTTTTT	CASSPPDREVNGELFF
TRBV5-1	TRBJ2-7	-	many	TGCGCCAGCAGCTTCCCCGAATCATACGAGCAGTACTTC	CASSFPESYEQYF
TRBV20-1	TRBJ2-3	TRBD2	many	TGCAGTGCTAGAGTCCTAGCGGGAGGAGATACGCAGTATTTT	CSARVLAGGDTQYF
TRBV11-2	TRBJ2-7	-	-	TGTGCCAGCAGCTTAGGAATCCGTAGCTCCTACGAGCAGTACTTC	CASSLGIRSSYEQYF
TRBV6-2/TRBV6-3	TRBJ1-2	-	-	TGTGCCAGCATGGCCCGAGACTATGGCTACACCTTC	CASMARDYGYTF
TRBV28	TRBJ2-6	-	-	TGTGCCAGCCTTCGAGAGTCTGGGGCCAACGTCCTGACTTTC	CASLRESGANVLTF
TRBV15	TRBJ2-7	-	many	TGTGCCACCAGCAGGGGACAAGGTCGGGACGAGCAGTACTTC	CATSRGQGRDEQYF
TRBV7-2	TRBJ1-6	-	few	TGTGCCAGCAGCTTAATGCTCGGAAGGTCACCCCTCCACTTT	CASSLMLGRSPLHF
TRBV24-1	TRBJ2-1	-	-	TGTGCCACCAGTGACCTCAGGGGCGGGAGCTCCTACAATGAGCAGTTCTTC	CATSDLRGGSSYNEQFF
TRBV5-4	TRBJ2-3	TRBD2	-	TGTGCCAGCAGCCCCGGGACTAGCGACACAGATACGCAGTATTTT	CASSPGTSDTDTQYF
TRBV18	TRBJ2-1	TRBD2	few	TGTGCCAGCTCACTTCTGATAGCGGGAAAAAATGAGCAGTTCTTC	CASSLLIAGKNEQFF
TRBV20-1	TRBJ1-2	-	few	TGCAGTGCCGAGGGGGGTGGTAATGGCTACACCTTC	CSAEGGGNGYTF
TRBV5-4	TRBJ2-7	-	few	TGTGCCAGCAGCATCGGGACCGCGGGCGGGTACGAGCAGTACTTC	CASSIGTAGGYEQYF
TRBV30	TRBJ2-7	TRBD2	-	TGTGCCTGGAGGACAGCGGGAGGGGAATGGGCCTACGAGCAGTACTTC	CAWRTAGGEWAYEQYF
TRBV5-5	TRBJ1-5	TRBD1	-	TGTGCCAGCAGCCCCGGGACAGGCGATAATCAGCCCCAGCATTTT	CASSPGTGDNQPQHF
TRBV4-3	TRBJ1-3	TRBD1	few	TGCGCCAGCAGCCGAGGGACAGGGGGCGCGAACACCATATATTTT	CASSRGTGGANTIYF
TRBV6-2/TRBV6-3	TRBJ2-1	TRBD2	-	TGTGCCAGCAGACCGAGCGGGAGGGGCAATGAGCAGTTCTTC	CASRPSGRGNEQFF
TRBV20-1	TRBJ1-2	TRBD1	few	TGCAGTGCAGCGCCCACAGGGGTCCCTCTGAATGGCTACACCTTC	CSAAPTGVPLNGYTF
TRBV20-1	TRBJ2-3	-	many	TGCAGTGCTATGGTTCAGCGCACAGATACGCAGTATTTT	CSAMVQRTDTQYF
TRBV6-1	TRBJ1-2	-	-	TGTGCCAGCAGTGAAGCGTTTACGGAGTCCTATGGCTACACCTTC	CASSEAFTESYGYTF
TRBV28	TRBJ2-7	TRBD1	-	TGTGCCAGCAGTTTAGATAGGGGGCAAGGACAGTACTTC	CASSLDRGQGQYF
TRBV7-2	TRBJ1-1	-	few	TGTGCCAGCAGCTTAGAGACTAGGGTGACTGAAGCTTTCTTT	CASSLETRVTEAFF